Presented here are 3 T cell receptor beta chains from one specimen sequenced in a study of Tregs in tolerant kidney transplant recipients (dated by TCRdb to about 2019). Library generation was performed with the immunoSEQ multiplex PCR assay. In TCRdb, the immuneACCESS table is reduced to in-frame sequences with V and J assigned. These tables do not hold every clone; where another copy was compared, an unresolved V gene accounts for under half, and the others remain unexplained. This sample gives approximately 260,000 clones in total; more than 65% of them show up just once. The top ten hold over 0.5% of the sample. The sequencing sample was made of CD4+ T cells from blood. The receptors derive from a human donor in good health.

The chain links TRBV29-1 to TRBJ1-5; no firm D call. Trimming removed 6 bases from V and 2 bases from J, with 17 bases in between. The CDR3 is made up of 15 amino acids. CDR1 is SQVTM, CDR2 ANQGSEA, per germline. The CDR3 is CSVAEGFLGNQPQHF. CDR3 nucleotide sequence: TGCAGCGTCGCCGAGGGTTTTTTGGGCAATCAGCCCCAGCATTTT.

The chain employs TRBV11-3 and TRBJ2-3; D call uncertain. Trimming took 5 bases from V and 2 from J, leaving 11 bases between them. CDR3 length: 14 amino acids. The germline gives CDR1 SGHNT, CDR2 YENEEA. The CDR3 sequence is CASSPGFYTDTQYF. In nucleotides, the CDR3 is TGTGCCAGCAGCCCCGGGTTCTACACAGATACGCAGTATTTT.

The CDR3 DNA is TGTGCCAGCAGTCTATACAGGGGAAGGGAGACCCAGTACTTC. Its translation is CASSLYRGRETQYF. The chain is built from TRBV6-1 and TRBJ2-5; 7 bases are shared with TRBD1. This CDR3 is 14 amino acids long. Per the germline V gene, CDR1 is MNHNS and CDR2 is SASEGT. The V gene end was trimmed by 5 bases and the J gene end by 5 bases; junction bases not matched to a gene: 8.